This TCR beta chain came from a study of CD8 T cell repertoires and HIV-1 epitope variants. Study-level background: Equal numbers of autologous T cell-negative cells presented antigen to enriched T cells.

Germline V lookup: CDR1 SGDLS, CDR2 YYNGEE. V lost 2 bases and J 6 bases, leaving 6 bases between the germline ends. The CDR3 has 12 amino acids. Clones were read by immunoSEQ multiplex PCR, and TCRdb kept only the in-frame ones, dropping some. The sample shows about 6,200 clones, 60% to 75% of them seen only once. Of note for this clone: What it recognizes is unknown.

The gene calls are TRBV9 and TRBJ2-1; no reliable D call. Specimen: cultured CD8+ T cells derived from PBMCs. This TCR was recovered from a male donor with HIV. The DNA of the CDR3 is TGTGCCAGCAGCGTCCCGTCCAATGAGCAGTTCTTC. Encoded protein: CASSVPSNEQFF. The full variable domain, its missing parts supplied by reference TRBV9 and TRBJ2-1, is DSGVTQTPKHLITATGQRVTLRCSPRSGDLSVYWYQQSLDQGLQFLIQYYNGEERAKGNILERFSAQQFPDLHSELNLSSLELGDSALYFCASSVPSNEQFFGPGTRLTVL.